Presented here are 26 T cell receptor beta chains from one specimen sequenced in a study of OX40 agonist ivuxolimab in advanced cancers. Measured with immunoSEQ multiplex PCR; TCRdb has only the in-frame clones, and not every one. The data contain fewer than 85,000 clones, approximately 83% of them singletons. Material: CD4+ or CD8+ T cells sorted from blood, obtained in a trial of the OX40 agonist ivuxolimab. The receptor source for this set is an adult with an advanced solid tumor such as melanoma, head and neck, liver or kidney cancer.

This clone appeared a few times. This chain uses TRBV18 with TRBJ2-3, with 9 bases aligning to TRBD1. The V gene's germline CDR1 is KGHSH and CDR2 LQKENI. V was pared by 4 bases and J by 2 bases, with 4 bases of the junction left unmatched. The length of the CDR3 is 15 residues. In DNA, the CDR3 is TGTGCCAGCTCACTACAGGGGGCCCTCACAGATACGCAGTATTTT. Translated, it gives CASSLQGALTDTQYF.

The V gene is TRBV6-1, the J gene TRBJ1-5, with 9 positions matching TRBD1. This CDR3 contains 16 residues. Trimming cost V 3 bases and J 4 bases; bases outside gene matches: 7. CDR1 MNHNS and CDR2 SASEGT come from the germline V gene. The CDR3 sequence: CASSEMKGQGNQPQHF. In DNA form, the CDR3 reads TGTGCCAGCAGTGAGATGAAGGGACAGGGAAATCAGCCCCAGCATTTT.

J is TRBJ2-7 and V is TRBV18, with D unclear. The germline gives CDR1 KGHSH, CDR2 LQKENI. The CDR3 loop spans 15 amino acids. Trimming took off 0 bases at V and 6 bases at J, with 15 bases between the two ends. The CDR3 DNA follows: TGTGCCAGCTCACCACCAAGCCCACCAGGATCCGAGCAGTACTTC. Translation: CASSPPSPPGSEQYF.

V usage is TRBV7-2 and J usage is TRBJ2-5, with 11 bases fitting TRBD1. There are 16 residues in the CDR3. V shed 1 base, J shed 4 bases, and the junction held 5 bases outside the gene matches. The V gene's germline CDR1 is SGHTA and CDR2 FQGNSA. CDR3 residues: CASSLGTGTGGETQYF. As DNA, the CDR3 is TGTGCCAGCAGCTTAGGCACCGGGACAGGGGGAGAGACCCAGTACTTC.

The chain uses TRBV21-1 and TRBJ1-5. TRBV21-1 is annotated as a pseudogene. This CDR3 has 15 residues. CDR3 protein: CASSKEMKLNQPQHF. In DNA, the CDR3 is TGTGCCAGCAGCAAAGAAATGAAGTTGAATCAGCCCCAGCATTTT.

The V gene is TRBV4-1, the J gene TRBJ1-4; no definite D call. V shed 1 base and J shed 2 bases, with 14 bases lying between them. Germline V gene data show CDR1 as MGHRA and CDR2 as YSYEKL. There are 17 residues in the CDR3. In DNA, the CDR3 is TGCGCCAGCAGCCAAGTCGGCCGGGCCTCTACTAATGAAAAACTGTTTTTT. It specifies CASSQVGRASTNEKLFF.

This clone appeared a few times. The chain uses TRBV7-8 and TRBJ1-1, with a weak D call TRBD1 (5 bases). The CDR3 loop spans 14 amino acids. V was pared by 5 bases and J by 1 base, with 11 bases between. The V gene's germline CDR1 is SGHVS and CDR2 FQNEAQ. For the CDR3, the DNA is TGTGCCAGCAGCCCTCCCGACAGGAACACTGAAGCTTTCTTT. Its protein product is CASSPPDRNTEAFF.

There are a few counts of this clone. This rearrangement joins TRBV11-2 to TRBJ2-3; D gene ambiguous. Germline V gene data show CDR1 as SGHAT and CDR2 as FQNNGV. This CDR3 comprises 14 residues. V was shortened by 5 bases and J by 2 bases, with 11 bases between the two germline ends. The CDR3 spells CASSQTSYTDTQYF. In DNA form, the CDR3 reads TGTGCCAGCAGCCAAACCAGCTACACAGATACGCAGTATTTT.

This chain connects TRBV5-8 to TRBJ2-3, with 11 bases matching TRBD2. Germline values: CDR1 SGHTS, CDR2 YDEGEE. The CDR3 extends over 16 amino acids. V gave up 2 bases and J gave up 5 bases; unmatched junction bases: 7. CDR3 loop: CASSLGLLAGEDTQYF. Here the CDR3 DNA reads TGTGCCAGCAGCTTAGGGCTACTAGCGGGGGAAGATACGCAGTATTTT.

The chain joins TRBV10-3 to TRBJ2-1; TRBD2 agrees at 11 bases. CDR3 length equals 17 residues. V shed 0 bases, J shed 2 bases, and the junction held 3 bases outside the gene matches. Germline V gene sequence: CDR1 ENHRY, CDR2 SYGVKD. This chain's CDR3 is CAISESGSGRAYNEQFF. In nucleotides, the CDR3 is TGTGCCATCAGTGAGTCGGGTAGCGGGAGGGCCTACAATGAGCAGTTCTTC.

The J gene is TRBJ1-1, the V gene TRBV7-2, with 7 bases matching TRBD1. Germline CDR1 reads SGHTA; CDR2 reads FQGNSA. This CDR3 contains 13 residues. With V trimmed by 0 bases and J by 11 bases, 6 bases remained unmatched. CDR3 protein: CASSLAAGRGAFF. The CDR3 DNA follows: TGTGCCAGCAGCTTAGCGGCGGGCAGGGGGGCTTTCTTT.

The chain links TRBV7-2 to TRBJ2-3; D remains unclear. The germline V gene has CDR1 SGHTA and CDR2 FQGNSA. The germline V and J ends were trimmed by 3 bases and 2 bases, with 6 bases remaining between them. The CDR3 has 13 residues. Here the CDR3 DNA reads TGTGCCAGCAGCTTTACCTTCACAGATACGCAGTATTTT. Its protein product is CASSFTFTDTQYF.

The V call is TRBV27, the J call TRBJ2-7; D unclear. CDR3 length: 14 amino acids. Germline V gene data show CDR1 as MNHEY and CDR2 as SMNVEV (reference sequence). V was clipped by 3 bases and J by 6 bases, with 15 bases between them. CDR3 residues: CASSFSARDGEQYF. CDR3 DNA sequence: TGTGCCAGCAGTTTTTCAGCAAGGGATGGCGAGCAGTACTTC.

In the case of this clone: Other nucleotide sequences in the sample specify the same CDR3. V usage is TRBV6-6 and J usage is TRBJ1-5; D uncertain. This CDR3 is built from 13 residues. Trimming shortened V by 2 bases and J by 5 bases, and 7 bases separated the two germline ends. Germline V gene lookup returns CDR1 MNHNY and CDR2 SVGAGI (reference sequence). The DNA for the CDR3 is TGTGCCAGCAGTTACGGCGTCGATCAGCCCCAGCATTTT. The encoded protein is CASSYGVDQPQHF.

The gene calls are TRBV7-9 and TRBJ2-7, with 10 bases lining up with TRBD2. Germline CDR1 is SEHNR and CDR2 is FQNEAQ (reference sequence). The junction had 6 bases not matched to a gene; V was cut back by 5 bases and J by 5 bases. The CDR3 has 14 residues. CDR3 residues: CASSQHLAGDEQYF. As DNA, the CDR3 is TGTGCCAGCAGCCAACACCTAGCGGGAGACGAGCAGTACTTC.

The sample holds a few counts of this clone. The chain employs TRBV27 and TRBJ2-6, with 7 bases identical to TRBD1. The CDR3 loop spans 19 amino acids. Looked up from germline, CDR1 is MNHEY and CDR2 is SMNVEV (reference sequence). V dropped 4 bases and J dropped 1; count of bases not matched to a gene: 13. CDR3 sequence reads: CASSSRQGIRSSGANVLTF. CDR3 coding DNA: TGTGCCAGCAGTTCCCGACAGGGAATAAGGTCTTCTGGGGCCAACGTCCTGACTTTC.

The chain employs TRBV7-9 and TRBJ1-2; no definite D call. The germline V gene encodes CDR1 SEHNR and CDR2 FQNEAQ (reference sequence). The CDR3 length is 15 residues. Trimming shortened V by 5 bases and J by 1 base, and 14 bases separated the two germline ends. CDR3 residues: CASSPPLANNYGYTF. In DNA, the CDR3 is TGTGCCAGCAGCCCCCCATTAGCCAATAACTATGGCTACACCTTC. The entire variable domain, with the rest obtained from reference TRBV7-9 and TRBJ1-2, is as follows: DTGVSQNPRHKITKRGQNVTFRCDPISEHNRLYWYRQTLGQGPEFLTYFQNEAQLEKSRLLSDRFSAERPKGSFSTLEIQRTEQGDSAMYLCASSPPLANNYGYTFGSGTRLTVV.

This clone came up a few times. The rearrangement joins TRBV30 to TRBJ1-6; D remains ambiguous. Germline V gene sequence: CDR1 GTSNPN, CDR2 SVGIG (reference sequence). Trimming pared 8 bases from V and 10 bases from J, leaving 15 bases between. This CDR3 has 12 amino acids. In nucleotides, the CDR3 is TGTGCCAGTTATTCTGGGTACTCACCCCTCCACTTT. This gives the protein CASYSGYSPLHF.

The chain recombines TRBV7-2 with TRBJ1-2, with D perhaps matching TRBD1 (5 bases). Trimming cost V 5 bases and J 4 bases, with 14 bases left between them. Germline CDR1 is SGHTA and CDR2 is FQGNSA. The CDR3 has 14 residues. The CDR3 nucleotides read TGTGCCAGCAGCCAGGATCGGGACTTCTATGGCTACACCTTC. This codes for CASSQDRDFYGYTF.

The V gene is TRBV19, the J gene TRBJ2-1; 16 nucleotides agree with TRBD2. The germline V gene encodes CDR1 LNHDA and CDR2 SQIVND (reference sequence). J was trimmed by 7 bases and V by 6 bases; bases with no gene match: 9. The CDR3 is 17 amino acids. The CDR3 is CASRGTSGRAFRNEQFF. CDR3 DNA sequence: TGTGCCAGTAGGGGGACTAGCGGGAGGGCCTTCCGGAATGAGCAGTTCTTC.

The chain joins TRBV5-1 to TRBJ2-4; 7 bases line up with TRBD1. V lost 0 bases to trimming and J lost 0 bases; unmatched junction nucleotides: 3. CDR1 is SGHRS, CDR2 YFSETQ, per germline. The CDR3 has 16 residues. The CDR3 bases are TGCGCCAGCAGCTTGGTACAGGGGCTAGCCAAAAACATTCAGTACTTC. Translation: CASSLVQGLAKNIQYF.

V usage is TRBV7-2 and J usage is TRBJ2-3; D is possibly TRBD2 (5 bases). The ends were cut back, 5 bases at V and 6 bases at J, with 9 bases in the middle. Per the germline V gene, CDR1 is SGHTA and CDR2 is FQGNSA. The length of the CDR3 is 12 residues. The CDR3 nucleotides read TGTGCCAGCAGCCCAGCGGCGGATACGCAGTATTTT. Its translation is CASSPAADTQYF.

The chain recombines TRBV7-9 with TRBJ1-6; D call uncertain. This CDR3 has 13 amino acids. Germline values: CDR1 SEHNR, CDR2 FQNEAQ (reference sequence). V was clipped by 8 bases and J by 8 bases, with 13 bases between them. Here the CDR3 reads CASSRVLDSPLHF. The CDR3 DNA follows: TGTGCCAGCTCCCGGGTCTTAGATTCACCCCTCCACTTT.

The chain joins TRBV5-4 to TRBJ1-6; the D gene is possibly TRBD1 (5 bases). In germline, CDR1 is SGHNT, CDR2 YYREEE (reference sequence). The CDR3 totals 16 residues. Deletions cut 4 bases from V and 5 bases from J, with 16 bases between. CDR3 sequence (DNA): TGTGCCAGCAGCCGGGGAACAGGAGGCCATAATTCACCCCTCCACTTT. It is translated as CASSRGTGGHNSPLHF.

This clone was counted only a few times. The rearrangement links TRBV7-9 to TRBJ1-3; D is unclear. Germline CDR1 SEHNR, CDR2 FQNEAQ (reference sequence). Trimming took off 1 base at V and 8 bases at J, with 6 bases between the two ends. The CDR3 is 12 residues long. The chain's CDR3 is CASSLVQDTIYF. CDR3 bases: TGTGCCAGCAGCTTAGTTCAGGACACCATATATTTT.

The chain joins TRBV7-3 to TRBJ2-3; 14 nucleotides align to TRBD2. Germline V gene sequence: CDR1 SGHTA, CDR2 FQGTGA. There are 17 residues in the CDR3. V trimming: 0 bases; J trimming: 4 bases; junction bases outside the gene matches: 3. CDR3 sequence (DNA): TGTGCCAGCAGCTTAACGGGACTAGCGGGAGTTTCAGATACGCAGTATTTT. It specifies CASSLTGLAGVSDTQYF.